A single TCR beta chain is shown here with its context. The antigen remains unidentified. This sample stems from a study of vaccination and CD4 T cells after COVID-19. There are 16 residues in the CDR3. In germline, CDR1 is SGHNT, CDR2 YENEEA. J was trimmed by 5 bases and V by 4 bases; bases with no gene match: 11. Oncomine TCR Beta short-read sequencing was applied to DNA from cultured CD4+ T cells. TCRdb re-called the PCR reads through MiXCR, storing one row per CDR3 protein. The profile covers roughly 7,400 distinct CDR3 sequences, with about 38% appearing a single time and less than 35% taken by the ten largest. Treatment of the sample: approximately nine-day PBMC culture with coronavirus spike peptide pools or control peptides (ViraFEST assay). The collection of CD4+ T cells from the unexposed donor took place before the COVID-19 pandemic (2011-2018). Under the ViraFEST approach, antigen-specific T cells were expanded with peptide pools and TCRs subsequently sequenced.

This chain connects TRBV11-3 to TRBJ1-5; TRBD1 matches at 7 bases. The sequence was collected from a human donor in good health. Sequences were obtained from CD4+ T cells from blood, cultured in vitro. This CDR3 reads CASSSRQGNLHQPQHF. CDR3 DNA sequence: TGTGCCAGCAGCTCCCGACAGGGTAACCTTCATCAGCCCCAGCATTTT.